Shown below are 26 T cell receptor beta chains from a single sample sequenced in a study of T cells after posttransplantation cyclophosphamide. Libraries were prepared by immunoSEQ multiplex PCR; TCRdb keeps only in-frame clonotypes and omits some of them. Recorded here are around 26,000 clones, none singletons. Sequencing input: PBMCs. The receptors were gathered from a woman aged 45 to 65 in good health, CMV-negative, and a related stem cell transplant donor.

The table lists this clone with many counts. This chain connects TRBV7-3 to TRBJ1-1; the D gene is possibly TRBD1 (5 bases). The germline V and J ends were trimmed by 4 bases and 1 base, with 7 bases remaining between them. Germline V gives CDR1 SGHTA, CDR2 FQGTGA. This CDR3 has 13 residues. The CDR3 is CASSWTTNTEAFF. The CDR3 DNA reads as TGTGCCAGCAGCTGGACAACGAACACTGAAGCTTTCTTT.

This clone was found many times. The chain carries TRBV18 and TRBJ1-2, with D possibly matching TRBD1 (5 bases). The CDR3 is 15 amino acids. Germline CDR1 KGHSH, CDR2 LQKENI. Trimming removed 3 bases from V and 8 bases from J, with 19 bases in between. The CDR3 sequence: CASSPADTRIWGYTF. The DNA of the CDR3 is TGTGCCAGCTCACCCGCGGACACCAGGATATGGGGCTACACCTTC.

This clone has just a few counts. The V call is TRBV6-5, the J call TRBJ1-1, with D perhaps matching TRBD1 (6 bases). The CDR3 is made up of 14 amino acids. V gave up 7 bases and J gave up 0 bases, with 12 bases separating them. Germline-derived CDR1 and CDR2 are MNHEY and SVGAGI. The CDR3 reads CASISDRLNTEAFF. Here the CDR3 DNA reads TGTGCCAGCATATCCGACAGGTTGAACACTGAAGCTTTCTTT.

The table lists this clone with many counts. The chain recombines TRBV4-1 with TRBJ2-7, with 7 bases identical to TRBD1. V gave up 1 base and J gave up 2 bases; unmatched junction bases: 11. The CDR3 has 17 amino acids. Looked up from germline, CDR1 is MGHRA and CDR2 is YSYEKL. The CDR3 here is CASSQATGTAETYEQYF. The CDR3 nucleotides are TGCGCCAGCAGCCAAGCCACCGGGACAGCCGAGACCTACGAGCAGTACTTC.

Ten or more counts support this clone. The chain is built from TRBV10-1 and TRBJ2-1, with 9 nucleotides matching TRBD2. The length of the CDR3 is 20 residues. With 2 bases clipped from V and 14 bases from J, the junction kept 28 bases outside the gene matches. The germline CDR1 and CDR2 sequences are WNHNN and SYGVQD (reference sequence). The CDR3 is CASSEAGGTLVDKRAKMKFF. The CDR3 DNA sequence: TGCGCCAGCAGTGAGGCGGGGGGGACGTTAGTAGACAAACGGGCAAAGATGAAGTTCTTC.

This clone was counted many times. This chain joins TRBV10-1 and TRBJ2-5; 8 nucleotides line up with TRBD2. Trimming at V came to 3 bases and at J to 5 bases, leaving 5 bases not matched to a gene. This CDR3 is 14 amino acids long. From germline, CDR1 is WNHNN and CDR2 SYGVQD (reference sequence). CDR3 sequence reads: CASSEAGVGETQYF. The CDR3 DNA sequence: TGCGCCAGCAGTGAAGCGGGAGTTGGTGAGACCCAGTACTTC.

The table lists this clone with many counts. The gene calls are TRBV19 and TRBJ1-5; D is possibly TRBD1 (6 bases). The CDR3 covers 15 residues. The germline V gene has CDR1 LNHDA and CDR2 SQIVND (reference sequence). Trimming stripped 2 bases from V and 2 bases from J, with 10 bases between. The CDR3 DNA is TGTGCCAGTAGTATAATGGGGACACGCAATCAGCCCCAGCATTTT. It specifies CASSIMGTRNQPQHF.

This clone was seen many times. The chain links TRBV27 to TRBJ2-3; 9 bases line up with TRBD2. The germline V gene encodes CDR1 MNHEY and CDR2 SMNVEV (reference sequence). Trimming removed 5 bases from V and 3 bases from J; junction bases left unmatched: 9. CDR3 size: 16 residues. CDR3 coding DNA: TGTGCCAGCAGTCAGCTAGCGGGAAGGAGGACAGATACGCAGTATTTT. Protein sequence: CASSQLAGRRTDTQYF.

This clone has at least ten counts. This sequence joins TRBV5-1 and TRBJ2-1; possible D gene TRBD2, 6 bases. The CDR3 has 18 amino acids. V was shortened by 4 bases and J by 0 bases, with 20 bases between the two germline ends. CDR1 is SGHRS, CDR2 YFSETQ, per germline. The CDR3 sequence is CASSILLGGESSYNEQFF. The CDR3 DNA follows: TGCGCCAGCAGCATCCTATTGGGCGGGGAGAGCTCCTACAATGAGCAGTTCTTC.

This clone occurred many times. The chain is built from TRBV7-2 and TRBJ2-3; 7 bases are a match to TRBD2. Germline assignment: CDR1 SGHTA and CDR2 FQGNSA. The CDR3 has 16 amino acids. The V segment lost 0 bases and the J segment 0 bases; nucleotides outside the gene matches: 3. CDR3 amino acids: CASSLALAMSTDTQYF. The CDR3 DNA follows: TGTGCCAGCAGCTTAGCACTAGCGATGAGCACAGATACGCAGTATTTT. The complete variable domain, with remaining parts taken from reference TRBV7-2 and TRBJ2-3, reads GAGVSQSPSNKVTEKGKDVELRCDPISGHTALYWYRQSLGQGLEFLIYFQGNSAPDKSGLPSDRFSAERTGGSVSTLTIQRTQQEDSAVYLCASSLALAMSTDTQYFGPGTRLTVL.

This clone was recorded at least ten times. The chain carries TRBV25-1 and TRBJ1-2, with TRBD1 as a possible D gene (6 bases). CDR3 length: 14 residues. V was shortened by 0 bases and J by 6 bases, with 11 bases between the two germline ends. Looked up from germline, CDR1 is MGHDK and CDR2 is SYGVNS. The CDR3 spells CASSEYGDKNGYTF. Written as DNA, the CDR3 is TGTGCCAGCAGTGAATATGGGGACAAGAATGGCTACACCTTC.

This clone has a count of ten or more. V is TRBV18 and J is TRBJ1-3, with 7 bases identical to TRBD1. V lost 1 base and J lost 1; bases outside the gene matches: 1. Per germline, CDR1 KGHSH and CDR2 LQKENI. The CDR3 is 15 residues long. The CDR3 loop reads CASSPQGASGNTIYF. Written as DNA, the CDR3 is TGTGCCAGCTCACCACAGGGGGCGTCTGGAAACACCATATATTTT.

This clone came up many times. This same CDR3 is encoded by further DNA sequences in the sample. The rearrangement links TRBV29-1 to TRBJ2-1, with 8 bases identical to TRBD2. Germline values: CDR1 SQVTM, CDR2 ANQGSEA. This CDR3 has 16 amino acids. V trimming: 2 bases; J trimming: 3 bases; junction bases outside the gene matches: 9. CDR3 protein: CSVEHPGLDLYNEQFF. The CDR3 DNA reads TGCAGCGTTGAACACCCGGGACTAGATCTCTACAATGAGCAGTTCTTC.

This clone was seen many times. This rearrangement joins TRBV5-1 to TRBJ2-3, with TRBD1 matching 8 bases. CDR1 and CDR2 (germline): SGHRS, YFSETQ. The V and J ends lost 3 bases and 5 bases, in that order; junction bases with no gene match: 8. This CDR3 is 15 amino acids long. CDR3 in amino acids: CASSSGTGVLDTQYF. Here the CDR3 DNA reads TGCGCCAGCAGCTCGGGGACAGGTGTCTTAGATACGCAGTATTTT.

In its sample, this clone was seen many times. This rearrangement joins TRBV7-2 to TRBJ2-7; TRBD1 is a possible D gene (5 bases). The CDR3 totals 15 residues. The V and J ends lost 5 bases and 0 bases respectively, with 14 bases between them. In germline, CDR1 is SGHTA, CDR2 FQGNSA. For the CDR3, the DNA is TGTGCCAGCAGCACAAGACAGAAAGCCTCCTACGAGCAGTACTTC. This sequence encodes CASSTRQKASYEQYF.

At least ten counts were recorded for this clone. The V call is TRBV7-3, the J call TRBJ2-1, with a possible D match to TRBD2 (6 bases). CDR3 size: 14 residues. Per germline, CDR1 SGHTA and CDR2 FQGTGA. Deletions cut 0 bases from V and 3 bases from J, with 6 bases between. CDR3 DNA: TGTGCCAGCAGCTTAACGGGAGGCTACAATGAGCAGTTCTTC. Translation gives CASSLTGGYNEQFF.

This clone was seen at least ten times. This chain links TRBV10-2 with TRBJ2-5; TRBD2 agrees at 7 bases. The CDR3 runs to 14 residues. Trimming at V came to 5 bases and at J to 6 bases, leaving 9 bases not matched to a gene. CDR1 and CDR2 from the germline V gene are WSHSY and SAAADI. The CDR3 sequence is CASSWGGGRKTQYF. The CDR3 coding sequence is TGCGCCAGCAGTTGGGGGGGAGGGAGAAAGACCCAGTACTTC.

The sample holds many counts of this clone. The CDR3 DNA reads as TGCGCCAGCAGCTCGACAGGGGCTGGAAACACCATATATTTT. Encoded protein: CASSSTGAGNTIYF. The chain links TRBV5-1 to TRBJ1-3; 8 bases are shared with TRBD1. The ends lost 3 bases at V and 2 bases at J; junction bases unmatched: 1. Germline CDR1 reads SGHRS; CDR2 reads YFSETQ. CDR3 length equals 14 residues.

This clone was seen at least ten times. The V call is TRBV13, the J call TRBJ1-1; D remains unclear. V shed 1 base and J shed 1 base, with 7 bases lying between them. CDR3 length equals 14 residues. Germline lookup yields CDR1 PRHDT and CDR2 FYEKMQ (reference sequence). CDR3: CASSLVRGNTEAFF. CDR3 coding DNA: TGTGCCAGCAGCTTAGTTCGGGGGAACACTGAAGCTTTCTTT.

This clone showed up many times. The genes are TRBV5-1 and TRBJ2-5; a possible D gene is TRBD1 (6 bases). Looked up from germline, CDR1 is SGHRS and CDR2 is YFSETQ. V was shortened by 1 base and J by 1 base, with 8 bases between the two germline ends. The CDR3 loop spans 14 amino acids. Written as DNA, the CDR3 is TGCGCCAGCAGCTTGACAGGGTCCCAAGAGACCCAGTACTTC. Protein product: CASSLTGSQETQYF.

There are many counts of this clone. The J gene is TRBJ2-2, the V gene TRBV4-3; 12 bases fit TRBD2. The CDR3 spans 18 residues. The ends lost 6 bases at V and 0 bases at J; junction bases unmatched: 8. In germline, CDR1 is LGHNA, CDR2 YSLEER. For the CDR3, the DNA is TGCGCCAGCAGTCAGCCGTCTAGCGGGGGGGCGAACACCGGGGAGCTGTTTTTT. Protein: CASSQPSSGGANTGELFF.

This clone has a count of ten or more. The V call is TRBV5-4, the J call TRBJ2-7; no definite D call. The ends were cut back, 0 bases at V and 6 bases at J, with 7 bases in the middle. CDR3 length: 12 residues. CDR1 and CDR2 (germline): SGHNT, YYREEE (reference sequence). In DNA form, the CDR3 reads TGTGCCAGCAGCTTGGATGTCTCCGAGCAGTACTTC. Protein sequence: CASSLDVSEQYF.

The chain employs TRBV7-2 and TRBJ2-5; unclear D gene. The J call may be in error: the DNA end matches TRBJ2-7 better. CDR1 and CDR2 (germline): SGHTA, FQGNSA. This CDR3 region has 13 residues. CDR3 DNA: TGTGCCAGCAGCTTAGCGGAGAACTACGAGCAGTACTTC. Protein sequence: CASSLAENYEQYF.

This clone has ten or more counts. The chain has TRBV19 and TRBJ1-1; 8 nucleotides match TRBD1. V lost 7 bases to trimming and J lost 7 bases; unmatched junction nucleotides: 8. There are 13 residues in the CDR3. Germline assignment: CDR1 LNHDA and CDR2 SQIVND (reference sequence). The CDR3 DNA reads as TGTGCCAGTAATGACAGGGGTTTAGGTGAAGCTTTCTTT. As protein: CASNDRGLGEAFF.

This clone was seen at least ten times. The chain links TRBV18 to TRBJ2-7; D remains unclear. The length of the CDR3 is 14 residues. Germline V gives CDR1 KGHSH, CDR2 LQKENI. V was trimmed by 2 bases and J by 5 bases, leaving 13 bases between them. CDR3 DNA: TGTGCCAGCTCACCAGCTCAAACAGTTAACGAGCAGTACTTC. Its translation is CASSPAQTVNEQYF.

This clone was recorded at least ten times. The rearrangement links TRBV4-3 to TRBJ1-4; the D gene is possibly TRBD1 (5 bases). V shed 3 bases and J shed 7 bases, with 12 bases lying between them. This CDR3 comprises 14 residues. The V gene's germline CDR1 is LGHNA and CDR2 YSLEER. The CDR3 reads CASSQRGVSEKLFF. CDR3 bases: TGCGCCAGCAGCCAGCGGGGGGTTTCTGAAAAACTGTTTTTT.